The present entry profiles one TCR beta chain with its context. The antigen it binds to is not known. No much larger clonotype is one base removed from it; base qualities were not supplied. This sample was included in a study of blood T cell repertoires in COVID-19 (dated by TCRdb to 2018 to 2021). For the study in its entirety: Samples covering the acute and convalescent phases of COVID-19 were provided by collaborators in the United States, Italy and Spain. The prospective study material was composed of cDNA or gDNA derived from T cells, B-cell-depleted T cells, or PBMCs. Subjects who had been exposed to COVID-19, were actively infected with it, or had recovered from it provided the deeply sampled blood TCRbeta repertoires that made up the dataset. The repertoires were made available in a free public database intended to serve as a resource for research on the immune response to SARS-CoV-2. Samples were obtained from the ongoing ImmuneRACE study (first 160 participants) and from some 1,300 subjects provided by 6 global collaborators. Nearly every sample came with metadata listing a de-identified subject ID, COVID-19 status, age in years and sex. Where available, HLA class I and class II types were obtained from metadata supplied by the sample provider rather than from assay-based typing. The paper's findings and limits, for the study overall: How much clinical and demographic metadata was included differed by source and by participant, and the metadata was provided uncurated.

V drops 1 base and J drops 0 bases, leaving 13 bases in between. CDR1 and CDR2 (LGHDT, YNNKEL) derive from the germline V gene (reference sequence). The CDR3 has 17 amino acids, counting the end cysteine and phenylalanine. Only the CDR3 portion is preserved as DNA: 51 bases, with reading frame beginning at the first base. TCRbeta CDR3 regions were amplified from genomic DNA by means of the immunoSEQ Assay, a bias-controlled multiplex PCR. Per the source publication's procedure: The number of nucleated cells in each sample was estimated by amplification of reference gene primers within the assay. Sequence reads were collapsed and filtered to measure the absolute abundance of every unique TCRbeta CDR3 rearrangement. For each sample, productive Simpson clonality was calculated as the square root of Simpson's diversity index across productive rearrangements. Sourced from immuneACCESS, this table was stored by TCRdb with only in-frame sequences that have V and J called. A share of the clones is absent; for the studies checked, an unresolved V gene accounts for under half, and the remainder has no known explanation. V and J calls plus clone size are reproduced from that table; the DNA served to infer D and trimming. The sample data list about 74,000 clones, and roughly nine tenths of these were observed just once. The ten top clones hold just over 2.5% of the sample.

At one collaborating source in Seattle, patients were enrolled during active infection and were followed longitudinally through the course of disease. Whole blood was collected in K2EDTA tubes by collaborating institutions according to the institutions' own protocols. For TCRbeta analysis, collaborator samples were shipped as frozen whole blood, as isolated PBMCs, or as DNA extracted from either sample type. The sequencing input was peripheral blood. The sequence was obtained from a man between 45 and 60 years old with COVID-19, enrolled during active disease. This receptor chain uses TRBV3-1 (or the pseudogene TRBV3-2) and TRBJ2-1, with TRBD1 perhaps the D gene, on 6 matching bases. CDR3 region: CASSQARGWSSYNEQFF. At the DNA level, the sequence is TGTGCCAGCAGCCAAGCCAGGGGATGGAGCTCCTACAATGAGCAGTTCTTC.